The present T cell receptor beta chain was sequenced within a study of control samples from healthy donors and cancer patients. Data came from immunoSEQ multiplex PCR; TCRdb stores just in-frame clones and leaves some out. Of about 40,000 clones listed, about 93% are singletons. The sample taken for sequencing was blood. This TCR was recovered from a woman between 45 and 65 years old in good health.

Here the CDR3 DNA reads TGTGCCAGCAGATACGGGACTGAACCATGGGAGCAGTACTTC. This encodes CASRYGTEPWEQYF. The rearrangement joins TRBV7-8 to TRBJ2-7; maybe TRBD2 (6 bases). Trimming took off 6 bases at V and 7 bases at J, with 19 bases between the two ends. The CDR3 is 14 residues long. Germline V gene lookup returns CDR1 SGHVS and CDR2 FQNEAQ.